A single TCR beta chain is shown here with its context. Its antigen remains unknown. V was pared by 5 bases and J by 1 base, with 11 bases of the junction left unmatched. The CDR3 has 18 residues. These data originate in a study of human T cells and chemical hapten exposure. The study, taken as a whole, reports: Counts of expanded TCRs (at PT1) showed a positive correlation with patch test score.

TCRdb recomputed calls from the RACE reads with MiXCR, one row per CDR3 protein. The table records about 69,000 distinct CDR3 sequences, around 30% of them present only once. The sample's time point: patch test 1, 2 weeks after DPC sensitization. The treatment was: therapeutic diphenylcyclopropenone sensitization with weekly scalp DPC. The sequencing here drew on whole blood, taken in connection with sensitization to the hapten diphenylcyclopropenone (DPC). The TCR originated in a man aged 40-50 years with alopecia areata. Some clones in this sample may be carry-over from other donors' samples. The gene calls are TRBV12-3 or TRBV12-4 and TRBJ2-7, with TRBD2 matching 13 bases. The CDR3 sequence: CASSRVTSGRPGSYEQYF. In nucleotides, the CDR3 is TGTGCCAGCAGTCGAGTGACTAGCGGGAGGCCCGGGTCCTACGAGCAGTACTTC.